This TCR beta chain derives from a study of T cells in Graves' hyperthyroidism and ophthalmopathy. V dropped 6 bases and J dropped 3; count of bases not matched to a gene: 14. Germline loops: CDR1 SEHNR, CDR2 FQNEAQ (reference sequence). This CDR3 is built from 16 residues. This clonotype was recorded at least ten times. Using RNA transcripts as the source, TCR beta CDR3 regions were amplified. Primed by the HTBI set, a first-round RT-PCR was run on the TCR CDR3. TCRdb passed the multiplex PCR reads through MiXCR, listing each CDR3 protein once. This table has around 370,000 distinct CDR3 sequences, approximately 17% appearing once. Every diagnosis used clinical symptoms, serum thyroxine and TRAb, thyroid ultrasound and orbital computed tomography.

Sample: blood. The receptor's source is a man between 18 and 29 years old with Graves' ophthalmopathy. The J gene is TRBJ2-7, the V gene TRBV7-9, with 7 bases lining up with TRBD1. This CDR3 is CASRPISGQQSYEQYF. CDR3 in DNA: TGTGCCAGCAGACCTATATCGGGACAGCAGAGCTACGAGCAGTACTTC.